The next 5 T cell receptor beta chains were all read from a single sample in a study of blood T cells in healthy people across ages. A second roughly 7 to 11 cycle PCR used barcoded and J-beta primers. TCRdb re-analysed the 5' RACE reads in MiXCR, keeping a single row per CDR3 protein. The table includes approximately 1,000,000 distinct CDR3 sequences, approximately 38% detected once. The sequenced material came from blood. These receptors came from a man between 18 and 29 years old in good health.

The chain employs TRBV19 and TRBJ2-1; D may be TRBD1 (6 bases). CDR1 is LNHDA, CDR2 SQIVND, per germline (reference sequence). Trimming pared 5 bases from V and 6 bases from J, leaving 14 bases between. This CDR3 has 14 residues. CDR3 region: CASSPSTGSNEQFF. Here the CDR3 DNA reads TGTGCCAGTAGTCCGTCAACAGGGAGCAATGAGCAGTTCTTC. Using reference TRBV19 and TRBJ2-1 for the parts outside the CDR3, the full variable domain is DGGITQSPKYLFRKEGQNVTLSCEQNLNHDAMYWYRQDPGQGLRLIYYSQIVNDFQKGDIAEGYSVSREKKESFPLTVTSAQKNPTAFYLCASSPSTGSNEQFFGPGTRLTVL.

The chain combines TRBV6-2 or TRBV6-3 with TRBJ2-1; possible D gene TRBD2, 6 bases. CDR1 and CDR2 (germline): MNHEY, SVGEGT. The CDR3 consists of 16 residues. Between the trimmed V and J ends, which lost 2 bases and 0 bases, there was a span of 11 bases. DNA of the CDR3: TGTGCCAGCAGTTACACCGGGGGTGCCTCCTACAATGAGCAGTTCTTC. Translating it yields CASSYTGGASYNEQFF.

This clonotype appeared a few times. V is TRBV7-9 and J is TRBJ1-4; perhaps TRBD1 as D (6 bases). This CDR3 has 16 amino acids. Per the germline V gene, CDR1 is SEHNR and CDR2 is FQNEAQ (reference sequence). V was shortened by 5 bases and J by 8 bases, with 21 bases between the two germline ends. CDR3 sequence (DNA): TGTGCCAGCAGCCCTACGAAGAACAGGGCTGGGGAAAAACTGTTTTTT. The encoded protein is CASSPTKNRAGEKLFF.

This clonotype showed up just a few times. The chain employs TRBV6-5 and TRBJ2-7; 7 bases are shared with TRBD1. Germline loops: CDR1 MNHEY, CDR2 SVGAGI. V gave up 5 bases and J gave up 4 bases; unmatched junction bases: 11. This CDR3 is built from 15 residues. Here the CDR3 DNA reads TGTGCCAGCAGTAACAGGGGTAATGCTGAGTACGAGCAGTACTTC. Protein sequence: CASSNRGNAEYEQYF.

The rearrangement links TRBV7-8 to TRBJ2-5; D possibly corresponds to TRBD1 (6 bases). The CDR3 extends over 18 amino acids. Germline V gene lookup returns CDR1 SGHVS and CDR2 FQNEAQ. Trimming removed 1 base from V and 5 bases from J, with 23 bases in between. The CDR3 DNA reads as TGTGCCAGCAGCTTAGAGTTTATGGCAGGGGAAATTTCCGAGACCCAGTACTTC. It encodes CASSLEFMAGEISETQYF.